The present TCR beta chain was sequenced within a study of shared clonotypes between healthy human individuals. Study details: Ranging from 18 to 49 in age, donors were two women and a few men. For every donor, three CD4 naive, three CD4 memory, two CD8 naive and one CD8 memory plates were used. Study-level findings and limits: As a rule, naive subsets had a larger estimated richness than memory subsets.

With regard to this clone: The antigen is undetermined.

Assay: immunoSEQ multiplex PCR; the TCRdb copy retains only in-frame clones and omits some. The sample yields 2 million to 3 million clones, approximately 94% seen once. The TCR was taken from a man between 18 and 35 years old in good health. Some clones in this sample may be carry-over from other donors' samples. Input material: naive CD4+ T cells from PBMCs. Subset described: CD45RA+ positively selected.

The chain's CDR3 is CASSLTRGGYTF. As DNA, the CDR3 is TGTGCCAGCAGCCTCACCCGGGGTGGCTACACCTTC. V gene TRBV7-2 combines with J gene TRBJ1-2; no clear D gene. Germline CDR1 SGHTA, CDR2 FQGNSA. The CDR3 has 12 residues. V was cut by 5 bases and J by 7 bases, with 11 bases left in between.